A single T cell receptor beta chain is shown here with its context. Some clones are missing from TCRdb's copy, which holds only in-frame ones; the method was immunoSEQ multiplex PCR. Here the sample spans about 110,000 clones, 90% being singletons. This entry is derived from a study of control samples from healthy donors and cancer patients. Sequences were obtained from blood. This clonotype originated in a human donor in good health. The donor label of this sample is uncertain.

CDR3 sequence reads: CASSNDRTPPQHF. DNA for the CDR3: TGTGCCAGTTCGAACGACAGGACACCACCCCAGCATTTT. This rearrangement joins TRBV19 to TRBJ1-5; maybe TRBD1 (6 bases). Germline V gene data show CDR1 as LNHDA and CDR2 as SQIVND (reference sequence). V was trimmed by 8 bases and J by 10 bases, leaving 18 bases between them. The CDR3 consists of 13 residues.